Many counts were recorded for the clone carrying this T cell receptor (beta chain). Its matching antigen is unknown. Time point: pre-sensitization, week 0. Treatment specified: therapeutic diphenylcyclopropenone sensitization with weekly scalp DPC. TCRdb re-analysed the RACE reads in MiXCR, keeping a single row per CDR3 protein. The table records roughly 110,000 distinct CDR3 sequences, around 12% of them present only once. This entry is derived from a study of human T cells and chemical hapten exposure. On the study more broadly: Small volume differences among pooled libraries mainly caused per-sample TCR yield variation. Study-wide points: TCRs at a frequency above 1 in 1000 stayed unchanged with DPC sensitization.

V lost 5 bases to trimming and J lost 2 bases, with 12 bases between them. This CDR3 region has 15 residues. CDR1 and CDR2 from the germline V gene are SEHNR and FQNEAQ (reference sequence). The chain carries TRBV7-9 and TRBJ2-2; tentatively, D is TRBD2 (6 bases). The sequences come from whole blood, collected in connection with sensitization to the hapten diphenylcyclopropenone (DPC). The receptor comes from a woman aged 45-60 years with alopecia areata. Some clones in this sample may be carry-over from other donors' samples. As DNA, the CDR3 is TGTGCCAGCAGCAGCACCGGGAGAAACACCGGGGAGCTGTTTTTT. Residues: CASSSTGRNTGELFF.